This T cell receptor beta chain was recovered during a study of T cell responses to AZD1222 COVID-19 vaccine. V lost 4 bases, J lost 8 bases, and 14 bases stayed unmatched. The CDR3 contains 16 residues. CDR1 and CDR2 (germline): SGHDT, YYEEEE. The data were produced by immunoSEQ multiplex PCR, yet TCRdb's version contains in-frame clones alone and is incomplete. The sample yields about 140,000 clones, more than 85% seen once. The V and J genes are TRBV5-6 and TRBJ2-1; 8 bases are shared with TRBD2. This material consisted of peripheral blood, taken on day 0 of AZD1222 vaccination. The sequence derives from an adult in good health. DNA of the CDR3: TGTGCCAGCAGCCTGACGTCAGCGGGAGTCGGTCATGAGCAGTTCTTC. Its translation: CASSLTSAGVGHEQFF.